The source of this T cell receptor beta chain is a study of long-term antiretroviral therapy in people with HIV. It was version v3.0 of the immunoSEQ assay that was run at survey level. Sequencing was intended to reach roughly 40,000-50,000 T-cell genomes per sample. Libraries were prepared by immunoSEQ multiplex PCR; TCRdb keeps only in-frame clonotypes and omits some of them. The sample has 8,500 to 10,000 clones; 60% to 80% are singletons. As concerns this clone: Its antigen is unknown.

One or more pre-ART and two or more post-ART PBMC samples were available from each donor. Every one of the participants with HIV received treatment in the United States. General study findings and limits: Information on adherence to ART, viral resistance or therapy changes was unavailable.

V lost 0 bases to trimming and J lost 0 bases, with 18 bases between them. CDR3 size: 18 residues. Germline CDR1 and CDR2: MGHRA and YSYEKL. This receptor was obtained from a man aged 25-45 years with HIV. The V and J genes are TRBV4-1 and TRBJ2-7; TRBD1 might be the D (7 bases). Sequencing used unsorted PBMCs, obtained 0.4 years before starting antiretroviral therapy. The CDR3 DNA sequence: TGCGCCAGCAGCCAAGAGGACGCGGGACAGTCCAGCTCCTACGAGCAGTACTTC. Its protein is CASSQEDAGQSSSYEQYF.